This T cell receptor (beta chain) comes out of a study of blood T cell repertoires in COVID-19. Generated by immunoSEQ multiplex PCR, the TCRdb table keeps only in-frame clones and is missing some. Of some 130,000 clones listed, around 90% are singletons. The CDR3 is 15 residues long. The trim removed 7 bases at V and 5 bases at J, leaving 7 bases unmatched. Germline V gene lookup returns CDR1 SGHKS and CDR2 YYEKEE (reference sequence). This clonotype was obtained from a man in his 60s with COVID-19, enrolled during active disease. Material: peripheral blood. This chain uses TRBV5-5 with TRBJ2-2; 11 bases agree with TRBD2. In nucleotides, the CDR3 is TGTGCCAGCTTACTAGCGGGAGAATTTACCGGGGAGCTGTTTTTT. Amino acids: CASLLAGEFTGELFF.